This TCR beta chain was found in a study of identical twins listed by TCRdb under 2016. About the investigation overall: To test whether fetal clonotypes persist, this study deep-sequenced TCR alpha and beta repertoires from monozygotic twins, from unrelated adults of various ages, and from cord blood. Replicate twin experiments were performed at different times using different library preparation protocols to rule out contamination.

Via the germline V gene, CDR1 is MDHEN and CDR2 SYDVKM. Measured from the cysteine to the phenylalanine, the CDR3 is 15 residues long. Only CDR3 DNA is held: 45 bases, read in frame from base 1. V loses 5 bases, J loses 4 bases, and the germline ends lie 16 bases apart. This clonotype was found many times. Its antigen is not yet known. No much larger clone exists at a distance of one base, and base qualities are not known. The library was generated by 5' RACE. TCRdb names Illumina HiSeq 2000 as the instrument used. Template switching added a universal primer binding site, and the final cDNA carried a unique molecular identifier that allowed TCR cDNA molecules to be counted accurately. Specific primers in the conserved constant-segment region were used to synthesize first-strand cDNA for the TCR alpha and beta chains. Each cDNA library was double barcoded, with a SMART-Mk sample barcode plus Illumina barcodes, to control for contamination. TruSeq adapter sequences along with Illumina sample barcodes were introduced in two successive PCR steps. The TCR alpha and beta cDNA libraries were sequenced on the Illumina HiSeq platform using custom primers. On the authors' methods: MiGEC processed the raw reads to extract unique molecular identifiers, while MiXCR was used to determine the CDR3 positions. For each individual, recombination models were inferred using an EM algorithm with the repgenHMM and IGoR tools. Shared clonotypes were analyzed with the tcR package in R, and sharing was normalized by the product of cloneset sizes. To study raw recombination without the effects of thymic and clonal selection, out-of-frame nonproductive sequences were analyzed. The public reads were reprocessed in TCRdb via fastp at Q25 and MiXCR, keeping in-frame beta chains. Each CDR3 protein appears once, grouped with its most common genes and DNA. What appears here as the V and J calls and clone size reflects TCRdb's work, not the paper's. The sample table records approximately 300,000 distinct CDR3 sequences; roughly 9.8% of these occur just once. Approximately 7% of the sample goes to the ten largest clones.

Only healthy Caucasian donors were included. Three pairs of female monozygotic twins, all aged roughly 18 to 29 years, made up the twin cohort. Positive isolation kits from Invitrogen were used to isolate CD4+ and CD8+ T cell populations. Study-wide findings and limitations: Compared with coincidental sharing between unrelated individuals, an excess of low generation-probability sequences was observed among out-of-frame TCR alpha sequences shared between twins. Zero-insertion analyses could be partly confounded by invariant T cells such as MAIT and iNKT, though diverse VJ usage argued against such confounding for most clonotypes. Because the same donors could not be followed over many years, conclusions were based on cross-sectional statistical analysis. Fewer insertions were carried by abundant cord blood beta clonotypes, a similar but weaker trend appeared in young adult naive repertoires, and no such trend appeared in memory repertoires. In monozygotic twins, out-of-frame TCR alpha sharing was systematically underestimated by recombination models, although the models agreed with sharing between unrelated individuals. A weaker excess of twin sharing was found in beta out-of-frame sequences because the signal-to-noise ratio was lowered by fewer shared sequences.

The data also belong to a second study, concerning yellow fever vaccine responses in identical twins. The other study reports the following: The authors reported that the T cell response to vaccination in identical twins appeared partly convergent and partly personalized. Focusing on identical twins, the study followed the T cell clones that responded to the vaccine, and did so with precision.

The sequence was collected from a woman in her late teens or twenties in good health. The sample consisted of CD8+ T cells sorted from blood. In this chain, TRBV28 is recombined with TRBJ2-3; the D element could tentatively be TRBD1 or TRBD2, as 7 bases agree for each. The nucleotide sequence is TGTGCCAGCAGTGAAAAGGGGGCGGGGGCAGATACGCAGTATTTT. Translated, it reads CASSEKGAGADTQYF.